A selection of T cell receptor beta chains follows, all from one sample in a study of control samples from healthy donors and cancer patients. Method: immunoSEQ multiplex PCR; TCRdb's copy keeps in-frame clones and lacks some. The sample consists of around 80,000 clones, over 90% of them appearing once. The sequenced material came from blood. Every receptor here comes from a woman under 40 in good health. CDR3s leave out the opening cysteine and the closing phenylalanine or tryptophan. A D gene is named only where the DNA matches it firmly. Clone size is given for some rows only: seen once, a few or many times, or a class if the clone is expanded.

CDR3 length | V gene | D gene | clone size | CDR3 protein
12 | TRBV5-6 | . | . | ASSLAGYNSPLH
13 | TRBV10-3 | TRBD1 | . | AISSGTGGPDTQY
9 | TRBV20-1 | TRBD1 | . | SASKGAGYT
12 | TRBV7-9 | . | . | ASSFSGAYTEAF
14 | TRBV19 | . | . | ASSIRQGNGNQPQH
12 | TRBV9 | . | . | ASSVVVDTGELF
13 | TRBV6-4 | TRBD1 | . | ASSVDGQGISPLH
14 | TRBV5-5 | . | once | ASSTQGGLAKNIQY
13 | TRBV5-5 | TRBD1 | . | ASSDRTGGNTEAF
10 | TRBV11-2 | . | . | ASSQQNGELF
11 | TRBV11-2 | . | . | ASSGDVDTEAF
15 | TRBV4-1 | . | once | ASSQEMTVYSNQPQH
13 | TRBV7-9 | . | . | ASSSRRTRTEKLF
10 | TRBV6-5 | . | once | ASEPLTGPLH
12 | TRBV13 | . | . | ASSRRTPVTEAF
15 | TRBV9 | . | . | ASSPSGRGSSYNEQF
12 | TRBV27 | . | . | ASRPRGGIYGYT
13 | TRBV2 | . | . | ASTRDRLDNQPQH
13 | TRBV18 | TRBD1 | . | ASSPPRGHGYGYT
13 | TRBV6-6 | . | once | ASSSPGRANTEAF
15 | TRBV9 | . | once | ASSVALEPSDNSPLH
14 | TRBV5-1 | TRBD1 | . | ASSPWTGEVDYGYT
12 | TRBV30 | TRBD1 | . | AWNPGQGARGYT
11 | TRBV11-2 | . | . | ASSLLVNSPLH
12 | TRBV5-1 | . | . | ASSYQGLNTEAF
13 | TRBV19 | . | . | ASSRKTDSNQPQH